Following are 10 T cell receptor beta chains from one sample sequenced in a study of blood T cell repertoires in COVID-19 (dated by TCRdb to the early 2020s). Receptor amplification or capture employed the immunoSEQ multiplex PCR assay. This is the immuneACCESS table as TCRdb keeps it, with only in-frame sequences that have V and J called. A part of the clones is gone; compared with another copy, unresolved V genes explain less than half, and the rest is unexplained. The sample has some 260,000 clones on record, about 90% of them singletons. The ten largest clonotypes hold 10% of the sample. Material: peripheral blood. The receptors stem from a woman aged 70-85 years with COVID-19, enrolled during active disease.

Ten or more counts support this clone. The chain has TRBV9 and TRBJ2-7, with unresolved D. Germline CDR1 reads SGDLS; CDR2 reads YYNGEE. The CDR3 is made up of 10 amino acids. The V and J ends lost 5 bases and 3 bases respectively, with 3 bases between them. CDR3 amino acids: CASSYYEQYF. The DNA of the CDR3 is TGTGCCAGCAGTTACTACGAGCAGTACTTC.

The J gene is TRBJ1-2, the V gene TRBV7-9; the D is unclear. V gave up 3 bases and J gave up 8 bases, with 13 bases separating them. Per the germline V gene, CDR1 is SEHNR and CDR2 is FQNEAQ (reference sequence). The CDR3 has 13 amino acids. The DNA of the CDR3 is TGTGCCAGCAGCTTTACCTCACAGACCGGCTACACCTTC. Its translation is CASSFTSQTGYTF.

This clone came up a few times. The gene calls are TRBV9 and TRBJ2-7; 12 nucleotides align to TRBD2. This CDR3 spans 19 amino acids. The V and J ends lost 0 bases and 4 bases, in that order; junction bases with no gene match: 14. Germline V gene lookup returns CDR1 SGDLS and CDR2 YYNGEE. CDR3 DNA: TGTGCCAGCAGCGTAGGATTAACCACTAGCGGGAGGTTAGAGTACGAGCAGTACTTC. Protein product: CASSVGLTTSGRLEYEQYF.

V gene TRBV12-3 or TRBV12-4 combines with J gene TRBJ2-2; TRBD1 aligns across 8 bases. The V gene end was trimmed by 10 bases and the J gene end by 5 bases; junction bases not matched to a gene: 6. This CDR3 is built from 13 residues. For the CDR3, the DNA is TGTGCCACCGACAGGGGAGATACCGGGGAGCTGTTTTTT. This encodes CATDRGDTGELFF.

The chain is built from TRBV7-9 and TRBJ1-1; 7 positions agree with TRBD1. The germline gives CDR1 SEHNR, CDR2 FQNEAQ (reference sequence). CDR3 length: 14 amino acids. V lost 5 bases to trimming and J lost 1 base; unmatched junction nucleotides: 4. The chain's CDR3 is CASSRQGPNTEAFF. The CDR3 coding sequence is TGTGCCAGCAGCCGACAGGGTCCGAACACTGAAGCTTTCTTT.

The CDR3 reads CASSDTLRRETQYF. The CDR3 region has the DNA TGTGCCAGCAGTGACACACTAAGGAGGGAGACCCAGTACTTC. The J gene is TRBJ2-5, the V gene TRBV6-1; possible D gene TRBD2, 5 bases. Looked up from germline, CDR1 is MNHNS and CDR2 is SASEGT. V was shortened by 3 bases and J by 5 bases, with 13 bases between the two germline ends. The CDR3 spans 14 residues.

This clone is a singleton in its sample. V is TRBV7-2 and J is TRBJ2-2, with 7 positions matching TRBD2. Trimming took 7 bases from V and 3 from J; bases not matched to a gene: 8. The CDR3 runs 15 residues. Germline V CDR1 and CDR2: SGHTA, FQGNSA. CDR3 in DNA: TGTGCCAGCACCAATAGCGGGTCCCACACCGGGGAGCTGTTTTTT. Translation: CASTNSGSHTGELFF.

The V gene is TRBV23-1, the J gene TRBJ1-1; TRBD1 matches 8 bases. TRBV23-1 qualifies as an ORF whose function is uncertain. V gave up 2 bases and J gave up 4 bases; unmatched junction bases: 3. The CDR3 spans 14 residues. CDR3 DNA sequence: TGCGCCAGCAGTCAACGACAGGGGTTCACTGAAGCTTTCTTT. This codes for CASSQRQGFTEAFF.

The rearrangement joins TRBV27 to TRBJ2-1; TRBD2 might be the D (5 bases). CDR3 length: 14 amino acids. The V gene lost 2 bases and the J gene lost 7 bases, with 12 bases spanning the gap. Germline CDR1 MNHEY, CDR2 SMNVEV (reference sequence). As DNA, the CDR3 is TGTGCCAGCAGTTTACTTCTCCCGGGGAATGAGCAGTTCTTC. The encoded protein is CASSLLLPGNEQFF.

This clone was seen only once. This rearrangement joins TRBV28 to TRBJ1-2; TRBD1 matches 8 bases. CDR1 and CDR2 (germline): MDHEN, SYDVKM. Unmatched junction bases numbered 5, after V lost 2 bases and J lost 3 bases. The CDR3 covers 15 residues. CDR3 nucleotides: TGTGCCAGCAGTTTAGTGGACAGGGACCACTATGGCTACACCTTC. Translating gives CASSLVDRDHYGYTF.